The 22 T cell receptor beta chains reported below all come from one sample, sequenced in a study of T cells in Graves' hyperthyroidism and ophthalmopathy. What was amplified from RNA transcripts were TCR beta CDR3 regions. First-round RT-PCR of the TCR CDR3 relied on the HTBI primer set. Each CDR3 protein gets one entry after TCRdb re-called the multiplex PCR reads with MiXCR. The profile covers hundreds of thousands of distinct CDR3 sequences, with over 11% appearing a single time and 5.5% to 7.5% taken by the ten largest. The sequenced sample was blood. The origin of the receptors is a woman in her thirties with Graves' hyperthyroidism that later progressed to Graves' ophthalmopathy.

The chain carries TRBV19 and TRBJ2-7, with a weak D call TRBD2 (5 bases). This CDR3 has 17 amino acids. In germline, CDR1 is LNHDA, CDR2 SQIVND (reference sequence). Trimming shortened V by 5 bases and J by 1 base, and 21 bases separated the two germline ends. CDR3 sequence reads: CASSSISRRVASYEQYF. The CDR3 region has the DNA TGTGCCAGTAGTTCGATTAGTCGGCGGGTCGCATCCTACGAGCAGTACTTC.

This chain connects TRBV28 to TRBJ2-3, with D perhaps given as TRBD1 or TRBD2 (5 bases each). CDR1 and CDR2 from the germline V gene are MDHEN and SYDVKM. V dropped 4 bases and J dropped 2 bases, with 13 bases sitting between them. The CDR3 loop spans 15 amino acids. CDR3: CASSSPGGYTDTQYF. In DNA, the CDR3 is TGTGCCAGCAGTTCCCCTGGGGGTTACACAGATACGCAGTATTTT.

About this clonotype: This sequence may be a read error, since a much larger clone differs from it by one base. V usage is TRBV7-2 and J usage is TRBJ2-7, with D perhaps TRBD1 or TRBD2 (5 bases each). The CDR3 has 15 amino acids. Germline values: CDR1 SGHTA, CDR2 FQGNSA. CDR3 DNA: TGTGCCAGCAGCCTGGGACCTGGACTCACCTACGGGCAGTACTTC. Protein sequence: CASSLGPGLTYGQYF. The whole variable domain, remainder taken from reference TRBV7-2 and TRBJ2-7, is GAGVSQSPSNKVTEKGKDVELRCDPISGHTALYWYRQSLGQGLEFLIYFQGNSAPDKSGLPSDRFSAERTGGSVSTLTIQRTQQEDSAVYLCASSLGPGLTYGQYFGPGTRLTVT.

The chain links TRBV6-2 or TRBV6-3 to TRBJ2-1; tentative D call: TRBD2 (6 bases). With 6 bases removed from V and 6 bases from J, the gap between germline ends came to 12 bases. The CDR3 has 13 amino acids. CDR1 is MNHEY and CDR2 is SVGEGT in the germline V gene. The CDR3 here is CASRSLASNEQFF. The CDR3 coding sequence is TGTGCCAGCAGAAGCCTAGCGTCCAATGAGCAGTTCTTC.

The rearrangement uses TRBV19 and TRBJ2-7; tentatively, D is TRBD2 (7 bases). The V end was cut by 3 bases, the J end by 2 bases, with 11 bases between. From germline, CDR1 is LNHDA and CDR2 SQIVND (reference sequence). This CDR3 has 14 amino acids. CDR3 loop: CASSILGGAYEQYF. In DNA, the CDR3 is TGTGCCAGTAGTATTCTAGGGGGGGCCTACGAGCAGTACTTC.

This clonotype was observed a single time. The CDR3 DNA is TGTGCCAGCAGCAGATCGACAGGGAAGAACACTGAAGCTTTCTTT. This gives the protein CASSRSTGKNTEAFF. This rearrangement joins TRBV5-6 to TRBJ1-1, with 7 bases that match TRBD1. Germline loops: CDR1 SGHDT, CDR2 YYEEEE. Germline trimming cut 4 bases from V and 1 base from J; bases unmatched to any gene: 7. This CDR3 region has 15 residues.

The gene calls are TRBV3-1 and TRBJ2-7; the match to TRBD1 covers 9 bases. The CDR3 sequence is 17 residues long. V lost 3 bases and J lost 6; bases outside the gene matches: 15. Germline CDR1 reads LGHDT; CDR2 reads YNNKEL (reference sequence). The DNA of the CDR3 is TGTGCCAGCAGCCACACAATAGGGGGGACAGGGTTTGGCGAGCAGTACTTC. Protein sequence: CASSHTIGGTGFGEQYF.

The table lists this clonotype with many counts. The V gene is TRBV28, the J gene TRBJ1-1; D unresolved. Germline V lookup: CDR1 MDHEN, CDR2 SYDVKM. The germline V and J ends were trimmed by 3 bases and 10 bases, with 12 bases remaining between them. There are 12 residues in the CDR3. The CDR3 DNA sequence: TGTGCCAGCAGTTTTCCGGGGAGCCCAGCTTTCTTT. Amino acids: CASSFPGSPAFF.

To note about this clonotype: A much larger clone differs by one base, so this may be a read error. The chain employs TRBV30 and TRBJ2-2, with 12 bases that match TRBD2. The germline gives CDR1 GTSNPN, CDR2 SVGIG (reference sequence). This CDR3 contains 14 residues. The J segment lost 4 bases and the V segment lost 3 bases, leaving 0 bases of the junction unmatched. CDR3 amino acids: CAWRLAGGTGELFF. As DNA, the CDR3 is TGTGCCTGGAGACTAGCGGGAGGCACCGGGGAGCTGTTTTTT. The whole variable domain, remainder taken from reference TRBV30 and TRBJ2-2, is SQTIHQWPATLVQPVGSPLSLECTVEGTSNPNLYWYRQAAGRGLQLLFYSVGIGQISSEVPQNLSASRPQDRQFILSSKKLLLSDSGFYLCAWRLAGGTGELFFGEGSRLTVL.

The chain uses TRBV19 and TRBJ1-4; possible D gene TRBD1, 6 bases. Germline-derived CDR1 and CDR2 are LNHDA and SQIVND (reference sequence). The CDR3 runs to 12 residues. V was shortened by 8 bases and J by 7 bases, with 11 bases between the two germline ends. As DNA, the CDR3 is TGTGCCAGTGCTGTCAGGGGTGAAAAACTGTTTTTT. Amino acid sequence: CASAVRGEKLFF.

The chain uses TRBV5-1 and TRBJ2-1, with TRBD1 matching 7 bases. From germline, CDR1 is SGHRS and CDR2 YFSETQ. The junction had 6 bases not matched to a gene; V was cut back by 2 bases and J by 7 bases. The CDR3 sequence is 14 residues long. The CDR3 DNA reads as TGCGCCAGCAGCTTCGGGACAGAGCAAAATGAGCAGTTCTTC. Translating gives CASSFGTEQNEQFF.

CDR3: CSARSGEAFF. CDR3 coding DNA: TGCAGTGCTAGATCGGGTGAAGCTTTCTTT. The chain is built from TRBV20-1 and TRBJ1-1; no reliable D call. Trimming took off 2 bases at V and 7 bases at J, with 5 bases between the two ends. The CDR3 has 10 residues. Per the germline V gene, CDR1 is DFQATT and CDR2 is SNEGSKA (reference sequence).

For the CDR3, the DNA is TGTGCCAGCAGCCAACTTGGGCCTCCCTCTGGAAACACCATATATTTT. This encodes CASSQLGPPSGNTIYF. V gene TRBV14 combines with J gene TRBJ1-3; D is ambiguous. This CDR3 is built from 16 residues. Looked up from germline, CDR1 is SGHDN and CDR2 is FVKESK. V gave up 2 bases and J gave up 0 bases, with 11 bases separating them.

This clonotype was counted many times. The chain has TRBV29-1 and TRBJ1-2; D ambiguous. Germline V gene data show CDR1 as SQVTM and CDR2 as ANQGSEA. V was shortened by 3 bases and J by 6 bases, with 14 bases between the two germline ends. The CDR3 runs to 13 residues. CDR3 in DNA: TGCAGCGTTGAGTATAGTAGGGCCAATGGCTACACCTTC. The encoded protein is CSVEYSRANGYTF. The full variable domain, rest sourced from reference TRBV29-1 and TRBJ1-2, is SAVISQKPSRDICQRGTSLTIQCQVDSQVTMMFWYRQQPGQSLTLIATANQGSEATYESGFVIDKFPISRPNLTFSTLTVSNMSPEDSSIYLCSVEYSRANGYTFGSGTRLTVV.

This clonotype has only a few counts. The rearrangement links TRBV7-9 to TRBJ2-1; 8 nucleotides agree with TRBD1. Germline V gives CDR1 SEHNR, CDR2 FQNEAQ (reference sequence). The CDR3 length is 11 residues. The V gene end was trimmed by 5 bases and the J gene end by 13 bases; junction bases not matched to a gene: 4. DNA for the CDR3: TGTGCCAGCAGCCCTGGACAGGGTCAGTTCTTC. It translates to CASSPGQGQFF.

This clonotype was recorded many times. This chain uses TRBV6-1 with TRBJ2-5, with 7 bases identical to TRBD2. Trimming cost V 7 bases and J 5 bases; bases outside gene matches: 7. The CDR3 has 13 amino acids. The V gene's germline CDR1 is MNHNS and CDR2 SASEGT. In DNA, the CDR3 is TGTGCCAGCAATGCCTCCGGGAGGGAGACCCAGTACTTC. This encodes CASNASGRETQYF.

The sample holds many counts of this clonotype. This chain connects TRBV6-1 to TRBJ1-1; the D gene is possibly TRBD1 (5 bases). The CDR3 runs to 14 residues. Germline V CDR1 and CDR2: MNHNS, SASEGT. CDR3 coding DNA: TGTGCTTGTCGGGACGGGAGGCTGAACACTGAAGCTTTCTTT. Translated: CACRDGRLNTEAFF.

The chain has TRBV11-3 and TRBJ2-1, with 14 bases aligning to TRBD2. There are 18 residues in the CDR3. V was pared by 2 bases and J by 9 bases, with 12 bases of the junction left unmatched. Per germline, CDR1 SGHNT and CDR2 YENEEA. The CDR3 reads CASSLRETSGRADLEQFF. CDR3 nucleotide sequence: TGTGCCAGCAGCTTAAGAGAGACTAGCGGGAGGGCCGACCTTGAGCAGTTCTTC.

The rearrangement links TRBV20-1 to TRBJ2-5; maybe TRBD1 (5 bases). The CDR3 runs 14 residues. The V and J ends lost 3 bases and 1 base respectively, with 12 bases between them. Germline-derived CDR1 and CDR2 are DFQATT and SNEGSKA (reference sequence). The CDR3 region has the DNA TGCAGTGCTAGGTATCTGGGGCTCCAAGAGACCCAGTACTTC. Residues: CSARYLGLQETQYF.

This clonotype has ten or more counts. This chain joins TRBV9 and TRBJ2-1; either TRBD1 or TRBD2 may supply D (5 bases each). The V end was cut by 3 bases, the J end by 6 bases, with 13 bases between. This CDR3 has 14 residues. From germline, CDR1 is SGDLS and CDR2 YYNGEE. The CDR3 sequence is CASSEKGTGNEQFF. The CDR3 bases are TGTGCCAGCAGCGAGAAGGGGACGGGCAATGAGCAGTTCTTC.

This clonotype was recorded at least ten times. J is TRBJ2-7 and V is TRBV19; D ambiguous. Trimming cost V 7 bases and J 0 bases, with 22 bases left between them. Germline V CDR1 and CDR2: LNHDA, SQIVND (reference sequence). The length of the CDR3 is 17 residues. CDR3 residues: CASTPDGLGRSSYEQYF. CDR3 in DNA: TGTGCCAGTACCCCCGATGGGTTGGGTCGGAGCTCCTACGAGCAGTACTTC.

Comment on this clonotype: The junction does not match germline at one end; this may be a read error. This chain uses TRBV6-2 or TRBV6-3 with TRBJ2-5; tentative D call: TRBD2 (7 bases). The CDR3 has 11 amino acids. Germline V lookup: CDR1 MNHEY, CDR2 SVGEGT. The CDR3 here is CASRSAGALNF. DNA for the CDR3: TGTGCCAGCAGGTCCGCGGGGGCGTTAAACTTC.